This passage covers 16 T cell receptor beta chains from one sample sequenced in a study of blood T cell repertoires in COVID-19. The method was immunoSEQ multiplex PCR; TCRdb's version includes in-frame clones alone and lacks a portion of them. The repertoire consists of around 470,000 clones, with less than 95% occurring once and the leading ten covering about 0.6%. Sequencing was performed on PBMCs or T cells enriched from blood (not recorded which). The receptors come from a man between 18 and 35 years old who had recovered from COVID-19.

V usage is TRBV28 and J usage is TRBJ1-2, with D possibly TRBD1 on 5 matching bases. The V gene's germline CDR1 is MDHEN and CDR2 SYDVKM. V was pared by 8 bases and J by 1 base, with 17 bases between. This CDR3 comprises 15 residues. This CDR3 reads CASLGGADLNYGYTF. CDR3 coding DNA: TGTGCCAGCCTCGGTGGGGCAGATCTTAACTATGGCTACACCTTC.

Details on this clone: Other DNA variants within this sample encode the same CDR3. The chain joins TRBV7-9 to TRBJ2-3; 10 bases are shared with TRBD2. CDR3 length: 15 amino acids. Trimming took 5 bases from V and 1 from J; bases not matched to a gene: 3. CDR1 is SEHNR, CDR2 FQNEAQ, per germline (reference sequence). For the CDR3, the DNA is TGTGCCAGCAGCCCTACTAGCGGGGGCACAGATACGCAGTATTTT. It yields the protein CASSPTSGGTDTQYF.

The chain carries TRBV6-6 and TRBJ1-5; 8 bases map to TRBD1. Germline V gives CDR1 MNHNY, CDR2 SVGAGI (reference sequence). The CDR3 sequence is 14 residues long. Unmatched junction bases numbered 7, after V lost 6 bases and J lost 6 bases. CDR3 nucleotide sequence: TGTGCCAGCAGAAAGACAGGGGAAGGTCAGCCCCAGCATTTT. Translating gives CASRKTGEGQPQHF.

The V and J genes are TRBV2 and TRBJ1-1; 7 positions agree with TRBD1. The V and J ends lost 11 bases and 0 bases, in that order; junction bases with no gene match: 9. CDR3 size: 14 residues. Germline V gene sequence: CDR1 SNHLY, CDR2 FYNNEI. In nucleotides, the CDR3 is TGTGCCTGCCGGAGGACAGGCATGAACACTGAAGCTTTCTTT. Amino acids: CACRRTGMNTEAFF.

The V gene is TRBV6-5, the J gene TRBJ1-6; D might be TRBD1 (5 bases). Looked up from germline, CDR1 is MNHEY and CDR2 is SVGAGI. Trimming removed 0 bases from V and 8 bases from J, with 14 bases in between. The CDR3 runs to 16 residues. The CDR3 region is CASSYSGQGKHSPLHF. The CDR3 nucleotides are TGTGCCAGCAGTTACTCAGGGCAGGGCAAGCATTCACCCCTCCACTTT.

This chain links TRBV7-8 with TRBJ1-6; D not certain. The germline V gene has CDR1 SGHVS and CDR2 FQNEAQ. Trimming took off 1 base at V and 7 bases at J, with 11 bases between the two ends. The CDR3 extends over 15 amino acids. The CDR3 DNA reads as TGTGCCAGCAGCTTAGTGGGCAGTAGAAATTCACCCCTCCACTTT. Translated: CASSLVGSRNSPLHF.

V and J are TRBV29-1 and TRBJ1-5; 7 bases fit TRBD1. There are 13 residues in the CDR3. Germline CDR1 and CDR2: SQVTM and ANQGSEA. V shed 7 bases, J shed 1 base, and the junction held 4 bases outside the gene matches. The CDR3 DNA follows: TGCAGCGCCAGGGGGACCAGCAATCAGCCCCAGCATTTT. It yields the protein CSARGTSNQPQHF.

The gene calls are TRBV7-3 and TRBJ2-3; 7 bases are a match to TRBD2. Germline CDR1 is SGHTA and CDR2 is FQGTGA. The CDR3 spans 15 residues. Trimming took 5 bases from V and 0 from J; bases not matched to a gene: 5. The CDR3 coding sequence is TGTGCCAGCAGCCAAGGACTAGATAGCACAGATACGCAGTATTTT. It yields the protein CASSQGLDSTDTQYF.

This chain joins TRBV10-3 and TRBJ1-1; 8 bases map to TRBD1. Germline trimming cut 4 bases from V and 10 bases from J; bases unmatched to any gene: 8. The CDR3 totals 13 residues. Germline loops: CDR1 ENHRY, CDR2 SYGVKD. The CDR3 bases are TGTGCCATCAGTGCAGACAGGGGACACTTAGCTTTCTTT. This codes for CAISADRGHLAFF.

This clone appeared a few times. DNA of the CDR3: TGTGCCAGCAGAAAGGGACAGATTAGCAATCAGCCCCAGCATTTT. Amino acid sequence: CASRKGQISNQPQHF. The J gene is TRBJ1-5, the V gene TRBV25-1; 7 nucleotides align to TRBD1. The CDR3 contains 15 residues. The V segment lost 6 bases and the J segment 0 bases; nucleotides outside the gene matches: 5. Germline V gives CDR1 MGHDK, CDR2 SYGVNS.

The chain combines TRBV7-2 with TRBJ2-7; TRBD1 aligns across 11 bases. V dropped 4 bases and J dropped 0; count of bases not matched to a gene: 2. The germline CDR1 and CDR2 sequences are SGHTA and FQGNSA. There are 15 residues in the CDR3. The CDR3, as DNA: TGTGCCAGCAGCTACGGGACAGGGGGCTCCTACGAGCAGTACTTC. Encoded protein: CASSYGTGGSYEQYF.

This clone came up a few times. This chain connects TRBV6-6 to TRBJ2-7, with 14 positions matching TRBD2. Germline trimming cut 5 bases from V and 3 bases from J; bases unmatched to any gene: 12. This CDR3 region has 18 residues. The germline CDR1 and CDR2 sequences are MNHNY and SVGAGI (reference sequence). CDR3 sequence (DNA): TGTGCCAGCAGTCACACACCGGGACTAGCGGGAGTTGGCTACGAGCAGTACTTC. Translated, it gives CASSHTPGLAGVGYEQYF.

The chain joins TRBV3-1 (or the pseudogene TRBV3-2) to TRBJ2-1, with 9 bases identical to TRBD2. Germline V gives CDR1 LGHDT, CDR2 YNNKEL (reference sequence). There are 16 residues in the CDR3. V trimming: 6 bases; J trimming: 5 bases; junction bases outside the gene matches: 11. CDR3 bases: TGTGCCAGCAGTCCTTCACTAGCGGGCCACCACAATGAGCAGTTCTTC. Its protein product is CASSPSLAGHHNEQFF.

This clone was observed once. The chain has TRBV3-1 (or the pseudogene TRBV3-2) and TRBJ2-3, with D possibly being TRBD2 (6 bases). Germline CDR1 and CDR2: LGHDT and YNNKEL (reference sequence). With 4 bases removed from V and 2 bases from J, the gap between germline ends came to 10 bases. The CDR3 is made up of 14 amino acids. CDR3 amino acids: CASSLSGYTDTQYF. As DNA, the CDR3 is TGTGCCAGCAGCCTAAGCGGGTACACAGATACGCAGTATTTT.

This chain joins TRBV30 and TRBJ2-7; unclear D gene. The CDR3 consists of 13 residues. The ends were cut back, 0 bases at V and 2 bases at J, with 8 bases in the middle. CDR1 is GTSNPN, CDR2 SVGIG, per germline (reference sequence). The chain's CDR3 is CAWSVLGPYEQYF. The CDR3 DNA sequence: TGTGCCTGGAGTGTGCTAGGCCCCTACGAGCAGTACTTC.

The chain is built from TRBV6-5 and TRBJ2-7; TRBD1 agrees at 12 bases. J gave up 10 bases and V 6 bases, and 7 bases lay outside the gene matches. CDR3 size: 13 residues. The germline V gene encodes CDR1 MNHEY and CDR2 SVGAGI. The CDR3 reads CASSGTGGSGQYF. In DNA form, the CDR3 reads TGTGCCAGCAGCGGGACAGGGGGCTCGGGACAGTACTTC.